These 13 T cell receptor beta chains were all obtained from the same sample, sequenced in a study of blood T cell repertoires in COVID-19. Assay: immunoSEQ multiplex PCR; the TCRdb copy retains only in-frame clones and omits some. The data show about 88,000 clones, 85% to 90% seen once. The source material was peripheral blood. The receptors were sampled from a woman in her 70s with acute or convalescent COVID-19.

The sample holds a few counts of this clone. This chain uses TRBV27 with TRBJ2-7, with D possibly TRBD2 on 5 matching bases. The CDR3 totals 13 residues. Germline V lookup: CDR1 MNHEY, CDR2 SMNVEV (reference sequence). V was pared by 4 bases and J by 7 bases, with 14 bases between. This CDR3 reads CASSSSGVSEQYV. DNA for the CDR3: TGTGCCAGCAGTTCCAGCGGTGTGTCGGAGCAGTACGTC.

The chain uses TRBV4-1 and TRBJ2-5, with 9 bases matching TRBD2. The CDR3 spans 15 residues. V dropped 6 bases and J dropped 4; count of bases not matched to a gene: 9. Per germline, CDR1 MGHRA and CDR2 YSYEKL. The CDR3 region is CASSEAGGILETQYF. In DNA, the CDR3 is TGCGCCAGCAGTGAAGCGGGGGGAATACTAGAGACCCAGTACTTC.

This chain links TRBV10-3 with TRBJ1-2; TRBD1 agrees at 12 bases. The CDR3 loop spans 14 amino acids. The germline V gene has CDR1 ENHRY and CDR2 SYGVKD. The trim removed 5 bases at V and 6 bases at J, leaving 4 bases unmatched. The CDR3 spells CAISPGQGADGYTF. The CDR3 DNA follows: TGTGCCATCAGTCCGGGACAGGGGGCGGATGGCTACACCTTC.

The chain employs TRBV10-3 and TRBJ1-3, with D hard to call. The length of the CDR3 is 14 residues. Germline values: CDR1 ENHRY, CDR2 SYGVKD. The V gene lost 10 bases and the J gene lost 4 bases, with 17 bases spanning the gap. As DNA, the CDR3 is TGTGCCACCTCCCTCTCTCAGTCAGGAAACACCATATATTTT. Amino acid sequence: CATSLSQSGNTIYF.

This sequence joins TRBV9 and TRBJ2-1; D remains ambiguous. Germline-derived CDR1 and CDR2 are SGDLS and YYNGEE. The CDR3 extends over 15 amino acids. Trimming left V 0 bases short and J 5 bases short, with 12 bases between. The CDR3 spells CASSVGIATHNEQFF. DNA for the CDR3: TGTGCCAGCAGCGTAGGAATAGCTACCCACAATGAGCAGTTCTTC.

The V call is TRBV11-3, the J call TRBJ1-3, with D perhaps TRBD1 (5 bases). Germline V gene data show CDR1 as SGHNT and CDR2 as YENEEA. Trimming left V 5 bases short and J 6 bases short, with 17 bases between. The CDR3 is made up of 15 amino acids. The CDR3 region has the DNA TGTGCCAGCAGCCGAAACCGGGGGATACTAAACACCATATATTTT. Translation: CASSRNRGILNTIYF.

V gene TRBV3-1 (or the pseudogene TRBV3-2) combines with J gene TRBJ2-3; 7 bases map to TRBD2. V lost 1 base, J lost 0 bases, and 7 bases stayed unmatched. Germline CDR1 reads LGHDT; CDR2 reads YNNKEL (reference sequence). The CDR3 covers 17 residues. This CDR3 is CASSQGETSLSTDTQYF. The DNA for the CDR3 is TGTGCCAGCAGCCAAGGGGAGACTAGCCTTAGCACAGATACGCAGTATTTT.

The rearrangement links TRBV7-9 to TRBJ2-6; 7 bases align to TRBD1. Germline CDR1 and CDR2: SEHNR and FQNEAQ (reference sequence). The CDR3 extends over 16 amino acids. Losses at the gene ends were 5 bases for V and 4 bases for J; bases not matched to a gene: 8. CDR3 coding DNA: TGTGCCAGCAGCCTTCGACAGGGCGCCGGGGCCAACGTCCTGACTTTC. Encoded protein: CASSLRQGAGANVLTF.

The table lists this clone with a few counts. The V and J genes are TRBV29-1 and TRBJ2-3; 15 nucleotides match TRBD2. The CDR3 contains 14 residues. Germline V CDR1 and CDR2: SQVTM, ANQGSEA. With 6 bases clipped from V and 5 bases from J, the junction kept 3 bases outside the gene matches. The CDR3 region has the DNA TGCAGCGTCGGGACTAGCGGGGGGATAGATACGCAGTATTTT. It specifies CSVGTSGGIDTQYF.

The genes are TRBV3-1 (or the pseudogene TRBV3-2) and TRBJ2-3, with 14 nucleotides matching TRBD2. V trimming: 4 bases; J trimming: 3 bases; junction bases outside the gene matches: 6. The CDR3 has 17 amino acids. Germline V CDR1 and CDR2: LGHDT, YNNKEL (reference sequence). The CDR3 coding sequence is TGTGCCAGCAGCCGCTGGACTAGCGGGGGGTGGACAGATACGCAGTATTTT. It encodes CASSRWTSGGWTDTQYF.

This clone came up once. The rearrangement uses TRBV18 and TRBJ2-6; no reliable D call. From germline, CDR1 is KGHSH and CDR2 LQKENI. V lost 3 bases and J lost 3, with 9 bases in between. This CDR3 contains 15 residues. The CDR3 loop reads CASSPLLGGANVLTF. The DNA of the CDR3 is TGTGCCAGCTCACCCCTTCTCGGTGGGGCCAACGTCCTGACTTTC.

The chain combines TRBV19 with TRBJ2-5; D not resolved. This CDR3 comprises 14 residues. The V and J ends lost 6 bases and 1 base respectively, with 12 bases between them. Germline CDR1 LNHDA, CDR2 SQIVND (reference sequence). The DNA of the CDR3 is TGTGCCAGTAGCCCCACAGAAACCCAAGAGACCCAGTACTTC. It yields the protein CASSPTETQETQYF.

This clone was seen only a few times. The chain is built from TRBV7-6 and TRBJ1-3; TRBD1 is a possible D gene (5 bases). Germline CDR1 and CDR2: SGHVS and FNYEAQ. Trimming shortened V by 1 base and J by 0 bases, and 7 bases separated the two germline ends. The CDR3 spans 15 residues. In DNA, the CDR3 is TGTGCCAGCAGCTTAGGGCAGGGCTCTGGAAACACCATATATTTT. Amino acid sequence: CASSLGQGSGNTIYF.